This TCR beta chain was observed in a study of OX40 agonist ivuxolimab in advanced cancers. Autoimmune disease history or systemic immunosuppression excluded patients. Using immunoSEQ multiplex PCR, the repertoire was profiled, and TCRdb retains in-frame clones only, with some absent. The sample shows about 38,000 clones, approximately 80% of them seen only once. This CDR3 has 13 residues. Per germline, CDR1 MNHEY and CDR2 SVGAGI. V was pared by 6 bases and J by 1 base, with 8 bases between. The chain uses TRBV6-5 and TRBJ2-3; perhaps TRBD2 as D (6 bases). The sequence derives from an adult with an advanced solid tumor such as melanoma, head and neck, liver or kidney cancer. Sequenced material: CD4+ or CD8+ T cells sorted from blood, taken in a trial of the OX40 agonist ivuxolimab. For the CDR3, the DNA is TGTGCCAGCAGGCCTAGCGGCACAGATACGCAGTATTTT. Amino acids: CASRPSGTDTQYF.